A selection of T cell receptor beta chains follows, all from one sample in a study of siplizumab effects on memory and regulatory T cells. The assay was immunoSEQ multiplex PCR, and TCRdb's table has in-frame clones only and misses some. The sample shows fewer than 70,000 clones, roughly 88% of them seen only once. Sequencing used Tregs sorted from blood. These receptors came from a human donor in good health. The CDR3 runs from the conserved cysteine through the conserved F or W. The D gene is left open where the match is weak. The size field is filled for only some rows; it gives once, few, many or a size class.

D gene: -; J gene: TRBJ1-5; V gene: TRBV7-3; clone size: -; CDR3 protein: CASSLKAESLLHPQHF; CDR3 DNA: TGTGCCAGCAGCTTAAAGGCGGAGAGCCTTCTTCATCCCCAGCATTTT
D gene: TRBD2; J gene: TRBJ2-1; V gene: TRBV14; clone size: -; CDR3 protein: CASSQDRTLAGDNEQFF; CDR3 DNA: TGTGCCAGCAGCCAAGATAGGACACTAGCGGGAGATAATGAGCAGTTCTTC
D gene: TRBD2; J gene: TRBJ2-1; V gene: TRBV9; clone size: -; CDR3 protein: CASSVGTSGGSEQFF; CDR3 DNA: TGTGCCAGCAGCGTCGGGACTAGCGGGGGTAGTGAGCAGTTCTTC
D gene: TRBD1; J gene: TRBJ1-4; V gene: TRBV5-1; clone size: -; CDR3 protein: CASSLVTGGNEKLFF; CDR3 DNA: TGCGCCAGCAGCTTGGTTACAGGGGGTAATGAAAAACTGTTTTTT
D gene: TRBD1; J gene: TRBJ1-5; V gene: TRBV19; clone size: -; CDR3 protein: CASTPTGNQPQHF; CDR3 DNA: TGTGCCAGTACCCCGACAGGGAATCAGCCCCAGCATTTT
D gene: TRBD1; J gene: TRBJ2-7; V gene: TRBV11-3; clone size: -; CDR3 protein: CASSPRTGGINEQYF; CDR3 DNA: TGTGCCAGCAGCCCGCGGACAGGGGGAATCAACGAGCAGTACTTC
D gene: -; J gene: TRBJ2-2; V gene: TRBV11-2; clone size: -; CDR3 protein: CASSLMSTSGELFF; CDR3 DNA: TGTGCCAGCAGCTTAATGAGTACCTCCGGGGAGCTGTTTTTT
D gene: TRBD1; J gene: TRBJ1-5; V gene: TRBV5-1; clone size: once; CDR3 protein: CASRPGQGGSNQPQHF; CDR3 DNA: TGCGCCAGCAGGCCTGGACAGGGCGGTAGCAATCAGCCCCAGCATTTT
D gene: -; J gene: TRBJ2-7; V gene: TRBV19; clone size: -; CDR3 protein: CASSLAGTYEQYF; CDR3 DNA: TGTGCCAGTAGCCTCGCAGGGACCTACGAGCAGTACTTC
D gene: -; J gene: TRBJ2-5; V gene: TRBV6-1; clone size: -; CDR3 protein: CASSEWYGETQYF; CDR3 DNA: TGTGCCAGCAGTGAGTGGTATGGGGAGACCCAGTACTTC
D gene: -; J gene: TRBJ2-7; V gene: TRBV4-3; clone size: -; CDR3 protein: CASSQGLVQGTHEQYF; CDR3 DNA: TGCGCCAGCAGCCAAGGCCTCGTACAGGGTACCCACGAGCAGTACTTC
D gene: -; J gene: TRBJ2-3; V gene: TRBV28; clone size: -; CDR3 protein: CASSLVDTQYF; CDR3 DNA: TGTGCCAGCAGTTTAGTAGATACGCAGTATTTT
D gene: TRBD1; J gene: TRBJ2-5; V gene: TRBV5-1; clone size: -; CDR3 protein: CASSPGQGPETQYF; CDR3 DNA: TGCGCCAGCAGTCCGGGACAGGGGCCCGAGACCCAGTACTTC
D gene: -; J gene: TRBJ2-3; V gene: TRBV5-5; clone size: few; CDR3 protein: CASSPRDGTDTQYF; CDR3 DNA: TGTGCCAGCAGCCCCAGGGATGGCACAGATACGCAGTATTTT
D gene: -; J gene: TRBJ2-2; V gene: TRBV5-4; clone size: -; CDR3 protein: CASSLSVTSTGELFF; CDR3 DNA: TGTGCCAGCAGCTTGTCAGTGACTTCCACCGGGGAGCTGTTTTTT
D gene: -; J gene: TRBJ2-5; V gene: TRBV11-2; clone size: -; CDR3 protein: CASSSQGIGETQYF; CDR3 DNA: TGTGCCAGCAGCTCCCAGGGGATAGGGGAGACCCAGTACTTC
D gene: TRBD2; J gene: TRBJ2-7; V gene: TRBV4-1; clone size: -; CDR3 protein: CASSLMTSGPSYEQYF; CDR3 DNA: TGCGCCAGCAGCCTGATGACTAGCGGGCCTTCCTACGAGCAGTACTTC
D gene: -; J gene: TRBJ1-1; V gene: TRBV9; clone size: -; CDR3 protein: CASSVQFDRNTEAFF; CDR3 DNA: TGTGCCAGCAGCGTGCAATTCGATAGGAACACTGAAGCTTTCTTT
D gene: TRBD1; J gene: TRBJ2-7; V gene: TRBV6-4; clone size: -; CDR3 protein: CASGRGQASYEQYF; CDR3 DNA: TGTGCCAGCGGGAGAGGACAGGCGTCCTACGAGCAGTACTTC
D gene: -; J gene: TRBJ2-1; V gene: TRBV6-6; clone size: -; CDR3 protein: CASSSLNEQFF; CDR3 DNA: TGTGCCAGCAGCAGCCTGAATGAGCAGTTCTTC
D gene: -; J gene: TRBJ2-4; V gene: TRBV19; clone size: -; CDR3 protein: CASSSSGTPRAKNIQYF; CDR3 DNA: TGTGCCAGTAGTTCCTCCGGGACCCCCAGAGCCAAAAACATTCAGTACTTC
D gene: TRBD1; J gene: TRBJ1-1; V gene: TRBV30; clone size: few; CDR3 protein: CAWSSGQGYTEAFF; CDR3 DNA: TGTGCCTGGAGTAGCGGACAGGGTTACACTGAAGCTTTCTTT
D gene: TRBD2; J gene: TRBJ2-1; V gene: TRBV7-3; clone size: -; CDR3 protein: CASSGSGGPYEQFF; CDR3 DNA: TGTGCCAGCAGCGGGTCGGGAGGGCCCTATGAGCAGTTCTTC
D gene: -; J gene: TRBJ1-2; V gene: TRBV9; clone size: -; CDR3 protein: CASSFITTGPNYGYTF; CDR3 DNA: TGTGCCAGCAGCTTTATTACGACAGGCCCTAACTATGGCTACACCTTC
D gene: TRBD1; J gene: TRBJ2-3; V gene: TRBV28; clone size: once; CDR3 protein: CASSRGQGALADTQYF; CDR3 DNA: TGTGCCAGCAGTCGGGGACAGGGGGCTCTTGCAGATACGCAGTATTTT
D gene: TRBD1; J gene: TRBJ2-7; V gene: TRBV13; clone size: -; CDR3 protein: CASSFRQGRSSYEQYF; CDR3 DNA: TGTGCCAGCAGCTTCCGACAGGGAAGGAGCTCCTACGAGCAGTACTTC
D gene: -; J gene: TRBJ1-3; V gene: TRBV6-6; clone size: -; CDR3 protein: CASSYGRGRTGNTIYF; CDR3 DNA: TGTGCCAGCAGTTACGGTAGAGGCAGAACTGGAAACACCATATATTTT
D gene: -; J gene: TRBJ1-2; V gene: TRBV5-1; clone size: -; CDR3 protein: CASSLRQNYGYTF; CDR3 DNA: TGCGCCAGCAGCTTGAGACAGAACTATGGCTACACCTTC
D gene: -; J gene: TRBJ1-1; V gene: TRBV28; clone size: -; CDR3 protein: CAGRTGTVTEAFF; CDR3 DNA: TGTGCCGGACGCACAGGGACCGTCACTGAAGCTTTCTTT
D gene: TRBD2; J gene: TRBJ2-1; V gene: TRBV9; clone size: -; CDR3 protein: CASSEGTSVYNEQFF; CDR3 DNA: TGTGCCAGCAGCGAAGGGACTAGCGTCTACAATGAGCAGTTCTTC
D gene: -; J gene: TRBJ2-2; V gene: TRBV12-5; clone size: -; CDR3 protein: CASGLGEDTGELFF; CDR3 DNA: TGTGCTAGTGGTTTGGGCGAGGACACCGGGGAGCTGTTTTTT
D gene: -; J gene: TRBJ2-7; V gene: TRBV29-1; clone size: -; CDR3 protein: CSVENGYEQYF; CDR3 DNA: TGCAGCGTTGAAAACGGCTACGAGCAGTACTTC
D gene: TRBD1; J gene: TRBJ1-3; V gene: TRBV11-2; clone size: -; CDR3 protein: CASSLAPQGVGNTIYF; CDR3 DNA: TGTGCCAGCAGCTTAGCCCCACAGGGGGTTGGAAACACCATATATTTT
D gene: TRBD1; J gene: TRBJ1-4; V gene: TRBV7-3; clone size: -; CDR3 protein: CASRQTGGIEKLFF; CDR3 DNA: TGTGCCAGCAGGCAGACAGGGGGAATTGAAAAACTGTTTTTT
D gene: -; J gene: TRBJ2-2; V gene: TRBV11-3; clone size: -; CDR3 protein: CASSLTEDTGELFF; CDR3 DNA: TGTGCCAGCAGCTTAACAGAGGACACCGGGGAGCTGTTTTTT
D gene: -; J gene: TRBJ2-1; V gene: TRBV5-1; clone size: -; CDR3 protein: CASSLGNEQFF; CDR3 DNA: TGCGCCAGCAGCTTGGGCAATGAGCAGTTCTTC
D gene: -; J gene: TRBJ2-7; V gene: TRBV7-8; clone size: -; CDR3 protein: CASSLAAGSGGAGYEQYF; CDR3 DNA: TGTGCCAGCAGCTTAGCTGCCGGTTCCGGCGGGGCGGGCTACGAGCAGTACTTC
D gene: TRBD1; J gene: TRBJ2-7; V gene: TRBV2; clone size: -; CDR3 protein: CASSPPGQGYEQYF; CDR3 DNA: TGTGCCAGCAGTCCTCCGGGACAGGGCTACGAGCAGTACTTC
D gene: TRBD1; J gene: TRBJ2-1; V gene: TRBV5-1; clone size: -; CDR3 protein: CASSQEPGQEFF; CDR3 DNA: TGCGCCAGCAGCCAAGAACCGGGACAGGAGTTCTTC
D gene: TRBD2; J gene: TRBJ2-1; V gene: TRBV7-7; clone size: -; CDR3 protein: CASSPTSGAYNEQFF; CDR3 DNA: TGTGCTAGCAGCCCGACTAGCGGGGCTTACAATGAGCAGTTCTTC
D gene: -; J gene: TRBJ2-5; V gene: TRBV5-4; clone size: -; CDR3 protein: CASSYGLGEGQETQYF; CDR3 DNA: TGTGCCAGCAGCTATGGACTGGGAGAGGGACAAGAGACCCAGTACTTC
D gene: -; J gene: TRBJ1-6; V gene: TRBV7-8; clone size: -; CDR3 protein: CASSPLNNSPLHF; CDR3 DNA: TGTGCCAGCAGCCCCTTAAACAATTCACCCCTCCACTTT
D gene: TRBD2; J gene: TRBJ2-1; V gene: TRBV5-1; clone size: once; CDR3 protein: CASSLEGTRANEQFF; CDR3 DNA: TGCGCCAGCAGCTTGGAGGGGACTAGAGCGAATGAGCAGTTCTTC
D gene: -; J gene: TRBJ2-4; V gene: TRBV2; clone size: -; CDR3 protein: CASSIQGIAKNIQYF; CDR3 DNA: TGTGCCAGCAGTATACAGGGAATAGCCAAAAACATTCAGTACTTC
D gene: TRBD1; J gene: TRBJ1-5; V gene: TRBV19; clone size: once; CDR3 protein: CASSTTGGREPQHF; CDR3 DNA: TGTGCCAGTAGTACGACAGGGGGCAGGGAGCCCCAGCATTTT
D gene: -; J gene: TRBJ2-1; V gene: TRBV7-8; clone size: -; CDR3 protein: CASSLAVRIEEFF; CDR3 DNA: TGTGCCAGCAGCTTAGCGGTCCGGATAGAAGAGTTCTTC
D gene: -; J gene: TRBJ2-5; V gene: TRBV7-2; clone size: -; CDR3 protein: CASSSLTGQETQYF; CDR3 DNA: TGTGCCAGCAGCTCCCTCACAGGGCAAGAGACCCAGTACTTC
D gene: TRBD1; J gene: TRBJ1-1; V gene: TRBV5-1; clone size: few; CDR3 protein: CASVGTGSTEAFF; CDR3 DNA: TGCGCCAGCGTCGGGACAGGGAGCACTGAAGCTTTCTTT
D gene: -; J gene: TRBJ1-1; V gene: TRBV19; clone size: -; CDR3 protein: CASTTASGAGEAFF; CDR3 DNA: TGTGCCAGTACCACTGCCTCGGGAGCTGGTGAAGCTTTCTTT